This T cell receptor (beta chain) was profiled in a study of early T cells in non-severe SARS-CoV-2 infection. Across the whole study: It was bulk RNA from unsorted whole blood that was sequenced, and the chains were unpaired.

About this clonotype itself: Its antigen is not identified. A junction end diverges from the germline sequence, so it may reflect a read error.

TCRdb analysed the 5' RACE reads with MiXCR anew, one entry per CDR3 protein. In the table there are about 49,000 distinct CDR3 sequences, 12% of which are singletons. Per the germline V gene, CDR1 is SSHAT and CDR2 is FNYEAQ (reference sequence). This CDR3 spans 14 amino acids. General study findings and limits: Private and CD4 specificities were missed by VDJdb matching, which favored anti-spike CD8 responses.

The source is an adult who was a healthcare worker with PCR-confirmed SARS-CoV-2 infection or an uninfected control (not recorded which). Source material: whole blood. V gene TRBV7-7 combines with J gene TRBJ2-5; 7 bases fit TRBD2. The CDR3 sequence is CASSLAGRQETQYF. The DNA of the CDR3 is TGTGCTAGCAGCTTAGCGGGCCGGCAAGAGACCCAGTACTTC.